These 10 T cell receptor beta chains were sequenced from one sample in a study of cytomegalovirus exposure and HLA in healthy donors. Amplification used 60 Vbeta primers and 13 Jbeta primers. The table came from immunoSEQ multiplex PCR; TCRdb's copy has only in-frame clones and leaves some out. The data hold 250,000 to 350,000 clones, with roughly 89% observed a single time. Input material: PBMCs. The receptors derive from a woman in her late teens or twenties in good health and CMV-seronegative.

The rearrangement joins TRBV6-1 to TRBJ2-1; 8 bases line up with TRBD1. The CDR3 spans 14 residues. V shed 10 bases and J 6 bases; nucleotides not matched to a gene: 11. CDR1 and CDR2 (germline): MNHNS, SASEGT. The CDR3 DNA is TGTGCCACAGTTGACAGGGGTCTTACCAATGAGCAGTTCTTC. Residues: CATVDRGLTNEQFF.

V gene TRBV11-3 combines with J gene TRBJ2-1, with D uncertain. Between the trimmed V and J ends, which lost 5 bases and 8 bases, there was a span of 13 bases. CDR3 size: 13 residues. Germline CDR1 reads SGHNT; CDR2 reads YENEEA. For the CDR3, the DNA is TGTGCCAGCAGCGACCGACCAGGTGATGAGCAGTTCTTC. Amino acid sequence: CASSDRPGDEQFF.

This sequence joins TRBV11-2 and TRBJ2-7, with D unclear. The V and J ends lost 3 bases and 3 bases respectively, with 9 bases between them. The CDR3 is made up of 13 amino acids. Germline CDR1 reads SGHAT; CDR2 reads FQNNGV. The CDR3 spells CASSLSGVYEQYF. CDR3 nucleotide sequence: TGTGCCAGCAGCTTGTCGGGTGTCTACGAGCAGTACTTC.

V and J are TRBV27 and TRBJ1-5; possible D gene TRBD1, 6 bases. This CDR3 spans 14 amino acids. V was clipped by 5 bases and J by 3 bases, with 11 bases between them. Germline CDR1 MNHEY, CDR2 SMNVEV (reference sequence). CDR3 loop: CASSKGQFNQPQHF. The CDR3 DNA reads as TGTGCCAGCAGTAAAGGACAGTTCAATCAGCCCCAGCATTTT.

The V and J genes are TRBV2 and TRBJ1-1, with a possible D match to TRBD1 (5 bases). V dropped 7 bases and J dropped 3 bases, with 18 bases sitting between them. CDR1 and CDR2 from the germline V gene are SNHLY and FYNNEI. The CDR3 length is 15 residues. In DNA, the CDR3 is TGTGCCAGCACCACCCTCATGGGGGGAGACACTGAAGCTTTCTTT. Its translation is CASTTLMGGDTEAFF. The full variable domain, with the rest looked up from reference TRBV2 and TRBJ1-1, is EPEVTQTPSHQVTQMGQEVILRCVPISNHLYFYWYRQILGQKVEFLVSFYNNEISEKSEIFDDQFSVERPDGSNFTLKIRSTKLEDSAMYFCASTTLMGGDTEAFFGQGTRLTVV.

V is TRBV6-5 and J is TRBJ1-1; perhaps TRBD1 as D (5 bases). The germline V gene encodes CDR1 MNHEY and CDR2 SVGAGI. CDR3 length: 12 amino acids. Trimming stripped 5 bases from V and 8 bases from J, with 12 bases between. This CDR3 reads CASSNYRKEAFF. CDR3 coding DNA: TGTGCCAGCAGTAATTACAGGAAAGAAGCTTTCTTT.

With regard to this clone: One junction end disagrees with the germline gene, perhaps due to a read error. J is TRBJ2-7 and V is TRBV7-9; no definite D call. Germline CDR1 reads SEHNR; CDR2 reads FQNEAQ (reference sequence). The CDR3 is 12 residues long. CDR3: CSSSSGVYEQYF. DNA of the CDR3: TGTTCCAGCAGCTCGGGTGTGTACGAGCAGTACTTC.

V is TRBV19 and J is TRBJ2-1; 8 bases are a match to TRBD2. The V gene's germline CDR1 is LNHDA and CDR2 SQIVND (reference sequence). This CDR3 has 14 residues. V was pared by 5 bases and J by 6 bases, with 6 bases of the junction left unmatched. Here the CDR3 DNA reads TGTGCCAGTAGTGGGCTAGCGGGTTTCAATGAGCAGTTCTTC. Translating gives CASSGLAGFNEQFF.

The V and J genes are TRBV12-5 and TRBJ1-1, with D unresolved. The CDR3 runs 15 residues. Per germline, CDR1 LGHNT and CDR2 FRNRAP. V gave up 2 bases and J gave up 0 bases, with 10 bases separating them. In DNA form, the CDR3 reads TGTGCTAGTGGTTTGAAGACACCGATGAACACTGAAGCTTTCTTT. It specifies CASGLKTPMNTEAFF.

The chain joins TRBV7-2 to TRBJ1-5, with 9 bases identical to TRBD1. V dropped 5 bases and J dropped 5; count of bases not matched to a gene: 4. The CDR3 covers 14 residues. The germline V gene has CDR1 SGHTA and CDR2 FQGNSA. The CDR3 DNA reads TGTGCCAGCAGCGCCAGGACAGGGGATCAGCCCCAGCATTTT. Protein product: CASSARTGDQPQHF.